What follows are 28 T cell receptor beta chains derived from one specimen sequenced in a study of cytomegalovirus exposure and HLA in healthy donors. PCR amplification relied on 60 Vbeta primers (plus 13 Jbeta primers). The protocol was immunoSEQ multiplex PCR, while the TCRdb copy is restricted to in-frame clones and leaves out a portion. The profile shows 130,000 or so clones, roughly 66% of them singletons. The sample taken for sequencing was PBMCs. All receptors come from a woman aged 60-70 years in good health and CMV-seronegative.

The chain employs TRBV5-4 and TRBJ1-1; TRBD1 matches at 12 bases. V shed 3 bases, J shed 10 bases, and the junction held 13 bases outside the gene matches. Germline values: CDR1 SGHNT, CDR2 YYREEE (reference sequence). The CDR3 is 16 amino acids. The CDR3 DNA is TGTGCCAGCAGCTCGGGACCCGGGACAGGGGGCGCACGAGCTTTCTTT. It is translated as CASSSGPGTGGARAFF.

The genes are TRBV28 and TRBJ2-7, with 8 positions matching TRBD2. This CDR3 spans 14 amino acids. V shed 6 bases and J 2 bases; nucleotides not matched to a gene: 6. Germline V gene data show CDR1 as MDHEN and CDR2 as SYDVKM. This CDR3 reads CASRLSGTTYEQYF. DNA of the CDR3: TGTGCCAGCAGGCTTAGCGGGACGACCTACGAGCAGTACTTC.

The rearrangement joins TRBV29-1 to TRBJ2-1; 12 nucleotides match TRBD2. Germline CDR1 reads SQVTM; CDR2 reads ANQGSEA. The CDR3 is 14 amino acids. The V segment lost 5 bases and the J segment 9 bases; nucleotides outside the gene matches: 8. CDR3: CSVSSGRAAGEQFF. The CDR3 coding sequence is TGCAGCGTTTCTAGCGGGAGGGCCGCGGGTGAGCAGTTCTTC.

V is TRBV9 and J is TRBJ2-2, with D perhaps TRBD2 (7 bases). This CDR3 is 17 amino acids long. The V end lost 0 bases, the J end lost 4 bases, and 16 bases lay between the germline ends. CDR1 is SGDLS and CDR2 is YYNGEE in the germline V gene. For the CDR3, the DNA is TGTGCCAGCAGCGTAGAAGGGGGGGGCTTCGTCACCGGGGAGCTGTTTTTT. Translation gives CASSVEGGGFVTGELFF.

This clone occurred a few times. The J gene is TRBJ1-4, the V gene TRBV7-2; D may be TRBD1 (5 bases). Germline CDR1 is SGHTA and CDR2 is FQGNSA. The V gene lost 5 bases and the J gene lost 8 bases, with 21 bases spanning the gap. The CDR3 covers 16 residues. In DNA, the CDR3 is TGTGCCAGCAGCCTAAATATCGGATTTAGGGGAGAAAAACTGTTTTTT. Its protein is CASSLNIGFRGEKLFF.

CDR3 amino acids: CASSDGPNRGYTF. The DNA for the CDR3 is TGTGCCAGCAGTGACGGTCCTAACAGGGGCTACACCTTC. This chain connects TRBV25-1 to TRBJ1-2; TRBD1 is a possible D gene (5 bases). This CDR3 region has 13 residues. CDR1 is MGHDK and CDR2 is SYGVNS in the germline V gene. V gave up 3 bases and J gave up 8 bases, with 13 bases separating them.

The chain carries TRBV2 and TRBJ2-1, with TRBD2 matching 7 bases. The trim removed 4 bases at V and 0 bases at J, leaving 6 bases unmatched. Germline values: CDR1 SNHLY, CDR2 FYNNEI. CDR3 length: 16 amino acids. CDR3 bases: TGTGCCAGCAGTGTGGCTAGCGGAAGCTCCTACAATGAGCAGTTCTTC. Its protein product is CASSVASGSSYNEQFF.

This chain joins TRBV2 and TRBJ1-1; TRBD1 might be the D (5 bases). This CDR3 has 12 residues. Trimming stripped 5 bases from V and 11 bases from J, with 15 bases between. Germline-derived CDR1 and CDR2 are SNHLY and FYNNEI. CDR3 coding DNA: TGTGCCAGCAGTCTAACTGACAGAGGCGCTTTCTTT. Translating it yields CASSLTDRGAFF.

The V gene is TRBV11-3, the J gene TRBJ2-3, with D possibly matching TRBD2 (6 bases). Germline V gene lookup returns CDR1 SGHNT and CDR2 YENEEA. V was cut by 5 bases and J by 3 bases, with 6 bases left in between. The CDR3 runs 12 residues. The CDR3 DNA follows: TGTGCCAGCAGCGGGAGGACAGATACGCAGTATTTT. Encoded protein: CASSGRTDTQYF.

The rearrangement uses TRBV7-2 and TRBJ2-7; 8 positions agree with TRBD1. Germline V gene lookup returns CDR1 SGHTA and CDR2 FQGNSA. Trimming took 6 bases from V and 3 from J; bases not matched to a gene: 7. This CDR3 has 14 residues. As DNA, the CDR3 is TGTGCCAGCAGATACCAGGGACAGGACTACGAGCAGTACTTC. Translated: CASRYQGQDYEQYF.

Judged by abundance, this clone is medium-sized. This rearrangement joins TRBV27 to TRBJ1-5; D call uncertain. Between the trimmed V and J ends, which lost 3 bases and 5 bases, there was a span of 11 bases. This CDR3 has 14 amino acids. The germline V gene has CDR1 MNHEY and CDR2 SMNVEV (reference sequence). DNA of the CDR3: TGTGCCAGCAGTTTTCTGGGAGCGGATCAGCCCCAGCATTTT. This encodes CASSFLGADQPQHF.

In this sample, this clone turned up many times. The chain links TRBV5-4 to TRBJ2-6; TRBD1 is a possible D gene (5 bases). The CDR3 totals 16 residues. Per the germline V gene, CDR1 is SGHNT and CDR2 is YYREEE (reference sequence). With 4 bases removed from V and 0 bases from J, the gap between germline ends came to 11 bases. CDR3 sequence: CASSAGRSSGANVLTF. The CDR3 DNA sequence: TGTGCCAGCAGCGCAGGGCGGAGCTCTGGGGCCAACGTCCTGACTTTC.

This clone turned up a few times. V is TRBV15 and J is TRBJ1-5; D might be TRBD1 (5 bases). The CDR3 has 17 amino acids. Germline V CDR1 and CDR2: LNHNV, YYDKDF (reference sequence). V gave up 6 bases and J gave up 5 bases, with 23 bases separating them. The CDR3 reads CATRGEVGQRLDQPQHF. For the CDR3, the DNA is TGTGCCACCAGGGGGGAGGTGGGGCAAAGATTGGATCAGCCCCAGCATTTT.

The rearrangement links TRBV6-5 to TRBJ2-7; TRBD1 matches at 12 bases. V dropped 7 bases and J dropped 7; count of bases not matched to a gene: 8. Germline V gives CDR1 MNHEY, CDR2 SVGAGI. This CDR3 is 14 amino acids long. The CDR3 loop is CASTGGTGGWEQYF. The DNA of the CDR3 is TGTGCCAGCACCGGGGGGACAGGGGGCTGGGAGCAGTACTTC.

The CDR3 is CASSVGPSGGSTGELFF. As DNA, the CDR3 is TGTGCCAGCAGCGTAGGGCCCAGCGGGGGATCTACCGGGGAGCTGTTTTTT. This chain joins TRBV9 and TRBJ2-2, with TRBD2 identical over 8 bases. CDR3 length: 17 amino acids. Germline V CDR1 and CDR2: SGDLS, YYNGEE. V lost 0 bases, J lost 5 bases, and 9 bases stayed unmatched.

This clone showed up just a few times. The chain uses TRBV5-1 and TRBJ2-7; 9 bases agree with TRBD1. CDR1 and CDR2 (germline): SGHRS, YFSETQ. The V gene end was trimmed by 4 bases and the J gene end by 12 bases; junction bases not matched to a gene: 8. The CDR3 contains 12 residues. In DNA, the CDR3 is TGCGCCAGCAGCCGGACCGGGACAGGGACGTACTTC. Translation: CASSRTGTGTYF.

V gene TRBV7-6 combines with J gene TRBJ2-5; tentative D call: TRBD2 (5 bases). CDR3 length equals 15 residues. Germline CDR1 is SGHVS and CDR2 is FNYEAQ. V was clipped by 1 base and J by 2 bases, with 11 bases between them. The CDR3 nucleotides read TGTGCCAGCAGCTTAGGGCTAGCTCCACAAGAGACCCAGTACTTC. It encodes CASSLGLAPQETQYF.

This chain links TRBV19 with TRBJ2-2; D unresolved. The CDR3 totals 17 residues. The germline V gene has CDR1 LNHDA and CDR2 SQIVND (reference sequence). V lost 5 bases and J lost 0, with 16 bases in between. This CDR3 is CASSGRFGGTNTGELFF. In nucleotides, the CDR3 is TGTGCCAGTAGTGGAAGGTTTGGCGGCACGAACACCGGGGAGCTGTTTTTT.

The V gene is TRBV7-2, the J gene TRBJ1-2, with D hard to call. V lost 5 bases and J 0 bases, leaving 10 bases between the germline ends. The germline V gene encodes CDR1 SGHTA and CDR2 FQGNSA. The CDR3 has 14 amino acids. The CDR3: CASSPRYSNYGYTF. The CDR3 bases are TGTGCCAGCAGCCCCCGGTACTCTAACTATGGCTACACCTTC.

The V call is TRBV6-5, the J call TRBJ1-1; the match to TRBD1 covers 8 bases. Germline assignment: CDR1 MNHEY and CDR2 SVGAGI. There are 14 residues in the CDR3. Trimming at V came to 6 bases and at J to 6 bases, leaving 9 bases not matched to a gene. Here the CDR3 DNA reads TGTGCCAGCAGAGCAGGGGGCGCAGGGGCTGAAGCTTTCTTT. This translates into CASRAGGAGAEAFF.

The chain recombines TRBV28 with TRBJ2-7; maybe TRBD1 (8 bases). Germline assignment: CDR1 MDHEN and CDR2 SYDVKM. V lost 7 bases, J lost 3 bases, and 19 bases lay in between. The CDR3 loop spans 15 amino acids. In DNA form, the CDR3 reads TGTGCCAGCAAAGCTAGCGGCAGGGGGCTCTACGAGCAGTACTTC. Translating it yields CASKASGRGLYEQYF. Variable domain in full (rest from reference TRBV28 and TRBJ2-7): DVKVTQSSRYLVKRTGEKVFLECVQDMDHENMFWYRQDPGLGLRLIYFSYDVKMKEKGDIPEGYSVSREKKERFSLILESASTNQTSMYLCASKASGRGLYEQYFGPGTRLTVT.

V is TRBV29-1 and J is TRBJ2-7; no definite D call. CDR1 and CDR2 from the germline V gene are SQVTM and ANQGSEA. The V gene lost 4 bases and the J gene lost 5 bases, with 15 bases spanning the gap. The CDR3 runs to 13 residues. This chain's CDR3 is CSVGLLGSHEQYF. CDR3 DNA sequence: TGCAGCGTTGGACTTCTGGGTTCCCACGAGCAGTACTTC.

This clone showed up just a few times. CDR3 residues: CASIQGRDTEAFF. The DNA for the CDR3 is TGTGCCAGCATCCAGGGGCGGGACACTGAAGCTTTCTTT. This sequence joins TRBV28 and TRBJ1-1, with D perhaps TRBD1 (6 bases). The CDR3 has 13 residues. Trimming shortened V by 7 bases and J by 3 bases, and 12 bases separated the two germline ends. Germline-derived CDR1 and CDR2 are MDHEN and SYDVKM.

This chain joins TRBV2 and TRBJ1-1; 10 bases are a match to TRBD1. J was trimmed by 10 bases and V by 6 bases; bases with no gene match: 14. This CDR3 region has 15 residues. Per germline, CDR1 SNHLY and CDR2 FYNNEI. The CDR3 DNA reads TGTGCCAGCAGCCTCCTCCGGACAGGGGGTTTGGGAGCTTTCTTT. This codes for CASSLLRTGGLGAFF.

The chain uses TRBV5-1 and TRBJ2-1; tentative D call: TRBD2 (5 bases). The CDR3 length is 15 residues. The germline V gene encodes CDR1 SGHRS and CDR2 YFSETQ. Trimming cost V 0 bases and J 5 bases, with 12 bases left between them. This chain's CDR3 is CASSLVVGANNEQFF. CDR3 bases: TGCGCCAGCAGCTTGGTCGTGGGAGCCAACAATGAGCAGTTCTTC.

The rearrangement joins TRBV18 to TRBJ1-1; 10 nucleotides line up with TRBD1. The CDR3 is 14 amino acids. V lost 2 bases, J lost 5 bases, and 2 bases stayed unmatched. Germline V gives CDR1 KGHSH, CDR2 LQKENI. The CDR3 DNA reads TGTGCCAGCTCACCAAGGACAGGGGGGACTGAAGCTTTCTTT. Amino acids: CASSPRTGGTEAFF.

This clone was counted a few times. The sample contains more than one DNA sequence encoding this CDR3. The chain joins TRBV19 to TRBJ2-2; possibly TRBD1 for D (6 bases). From germline, CDR1 is LNHDA and CDR2 SQIVND (reference sequence). The V gene lost 5 bases and the J gene lost 0 bases, with 10 bases spanning the gap. The CDR3 loop spans 15 amino acids. The CDR3 DNA sequence: TGTGCCAGTAGTGTCAGGGGCCCGAACACCGGGGAGCTGTTTTTT. Translated: CASSVRGPNTGELFF.

The genes are TRBV5-4 and TRBJ1-1, with D uncertain. Germline CDR1 reads SGHNT; CDR2 reads YYREEE (reference sequence). There are 13 residues in the CDR3. Trimming left V 2 bases short and J 4 bases short, with 9 bases between. In DNA, the CDR3 is TGTGCCAGCAGCTTTACGGCGGGCACTGAAGCTTTCTTT. Protein product: CASSFTAGTEAFF.